Listed below are T cell receptor beta chains from one sample, sequenced in a study of control samples from healthy donors and cancer patients. Using immunoSEQ multiplex PCR, the repertoire was profiled, and TCRdb retains in-frame clones only, with some absent. This table holds about 140,000 clones, around 94% found once. Sample: blood. All receptors derive from a middle-aged man in good health. Each CDR3 is given with its conserved first and last residue. Fields, in order: J gene, D gene, V gene, clone size, CDR3 DNA, CDR3 protein. The D gene is left open where the match is weak. Clone size is shown for a subset of rows, as once, few, many or a class of expanded clone.

TRBJ2-1,TRBD2,TRBV5-1,-,TGCGCCAGCAGCTTGGAGCGGGGGGGTCCTGACGGTGAGCAGTTCTTC,CASSLERGGPDGEQFF
TRBJ1-1,-,TRBV27,-,TGTGCCAGCAGTTTTCCGGGGCCTCAGACCCCTGAAGCTTTCTTT,CASSFPGPQTPEAFF
TRBJ1-1,-,TRBV7-9,-,TGTGCCAGCAGCCAAAGAAAAGGGATGAACACTGAAGCTTTCTTT,CASSQRKGMNTEAFF
TRBJ1-6,-,TRBV6-6,-,TGTGCCAGCAGTTACGGGCAGGAGGGTTCACCCCTCCACTTT,CASSYGQEGSPLHF
TRBJ2-6,-,TRBV10-3,-,TGTGCCATCACCCCTGGGGGGTTAAGCTCTGGGGCCAACGTCCTGACTTTC,CAITPGGLSSGANVLTF
TRBJ2-5,-,TRBV3-1/TRBV3-2,-,TGTGCCAGCAGCCCCCGTTGGGAGACCCAGTACTTC,CASSPRWETQYF
TRBJ2-7,-,TRBV5-4,-,TGTGCCAGCAGCTTGGAGAAGGGCTACGAGCAGTACTTC,CASSLEKGYEQYF
TRBJ2-7,-,TRBV19,-,TGTGCCAGTAGTATAGGAGCCAGGCCGACCTACGAGCAGTACTTC,CASSIGARPTYEQYF
TRBJ2-2,-,TRBV30,few,TGTGCCTGGACCTTATGGAACGGGGACGGGGAGCTGTTTTTT,CAWTLWNGDGELFF
TRBJ1-5,-,TRBV28,-,TGTGCCAGCAGTTTACTAAATCAGCCCCAGCATTTT,CASSLLNQPQHF
TRBJ1-5,-,TRBV12-3/TRBV12-4,-,TGTGCCAGCAGTCCGGTTGATCAGCCCCAGCATTTT,CASSPVDQPQHF
TRBJ2-7,-,TRBV4-2,-,TGTGCCAGCAGCCAAGACAGGGGAGGTGGGAACGAGCAGTACTTC,CASSQDRGGGNEQYF
TRBJ2-3,-,TRBV7-3,-,TGTGCCAGCAGCTCCTCCGTGCGTTTCACAGATACGCAGTATTTT,CASSSSVRFTDTQYF
TRBJ2-3,TRBD1,TRBV5-1,-,TGCGCCAGCAGCTGGATCGGGACAGCCAGGGATACGCAGTATTTT,CASSWIGTARDTQYF
TRBJ1-1,TRBD1,TRBV9,-,TGTGCCAGCGGACAACAGGGGGCGCCGGGCACTGAAGCTTTCTTT,CASGQQGAPGTEAFF
TRBJ2-1,-,TRBV4-2,-,TGTGCCAGCAGCCAAGAGGAGCTCCGGTGGGAATCTGATGAGCAGTTCTTC,CASSQEELRWESDEQFF
TRBJ1-3,-,TRBV7-2,-,TGTGCCAGCAGCTCTTCCCGGAACACCATATATTTT,CASSSSRNTIYF
TRBJ1-4,-,TRBV6-2/TRBV6-3,-,TGTGCCAGCAGTTTTCTCCCAGACAGCGAAAAACTGTTTTTT,CASSFLPDSEKLFF
TRBJ2-2,-,TRBV10-3,-,TGTGCCATCAGTGAGAAGGAGGGGATTATAACCGGGGAGCTGTTTTTT,CAISEKEGIITGELFF
TRBJ2-1,-,TRBV7-6,-,TGTGCCAGCAGGCCCCTTCGGGGGCCACTAAGCAATGAGCAGTTCTTC,CASRPLRGPLSNEQFF
TRBJ2-1,TRBD2,TRBV15,-,TGTGCCACCAGCCGCGCGGGAGAGGCCTACAATGAGCAGTTCTTC,CATSRAGEAYNEQFF
TRBJ1-5,-,TRBV6-4,-,TGTGCCAGCAGTGACGGACGGGACCAGCCCCAGCATTTT,CASSDGRDQPQHF
TRBJ2-3,-,TRBV20-1,once,TGCAGTGCCATAGGTGATACGCAGTATTTT,CSAIGDTQYF
TRBJ1-2,-,TRBV6-1,-,TGTGCCAGCAGTGAAAGGGGAACAGGCGTTCTCGGCTACACCTTC,CASSERGTGVLGYTF
TRBJ2-3,TRBD1,TRBV15,-,TGTGCCACCAGCAGAGGCCAGGGGGCTTGGACAGATACGCAGTATTTT,CATSRGQGAWTDTQYF
TRBJ2-1,-,TRBV6-1,-,TGTGCCAGCAGTGGAGGACCCACCGGGACGGCGGACCCCAGAAATGAGCAGTTCTTC,CASSGGPTGTADPRNEQFF
TRBJ2-5,-,TRBV27,-,TGTGCCAGCGCCTTCGGGGCCGTAGAGACCCAGTACTTC,CASAFGAVETQYF
TRBJ2-3,TRBD1,TRBV9,-,TGTGCCAGCAGCCCCACGACAGGGATAATCACAGATACGCAGTATTTT,CASSPTTGIITDTQYF
TRBJ1-3,-,TRBV18,once,TGTGCCAGCTCACCACCCTCACAGGCGCATGGAAACACCATATATTTT,CASSPPSQAHGNTIYF
TRBJ1-2,-,TRBV4-1,-,TGCGCCAGCAGCCCCCGCGTCCGGAGCCCCGATAACTATGGCTACACCTTC,CASSPRVRSPDNYGYTF
TRBJ1-1,-,TRBV7-9,-,TGTGCCAGCAGCTTATCGACCACCGGGGGCACTGAAGCTTTCTTT,CASSLSTTGGTEAFF
TRBJ1-2,TRBD1,TRBV27,-,TGTGCCAGCAGTTCCGGACAGGGGGCTAGGTATGGCTACACCTTC,CASSSGQGARYGYTF
TRBJ2-7,TRBD2,TRBV4-1,-,TGCGCCAGCAGCCCCACCGGGACTAGCGGGGGATGGGAGCAGTACTTC,CASSPTGTSGGWEQYF
TRBJ2-3,-,TRBV5-4,-,TGTGCCAGCAGCGTCCATCAGACCCAAGTCACAGATACGCAGTATTTT,CASSVHQTQVTDTQYF
TRBJ1-3,TRBD1,TRBV12-5,-,TGTGCTAGTGGGAGAATATTCCGGGACAGGGCCGATAACTATGCTGGAAACACCATATATTTT,CASGRIFRDRADNYAGNTIYF
TRBJ1-2,TRBD1,TRBV27,few,TGTGCCAGCACCAGGACAGGGGGCGATGGCTACACCTTC,CASTRTGGDGYTF
TRBJ2-3,TRBD2,TRBV6-5,few,TGTGCCAGCATAGCGGGGGGCAGGACAGATACGCAGTATTTT,CASIAGGRTDTQYF
TRBJ1-2,-,TRBV25-1,-,TGTGCCAGCAGTGAATACCCAGCCTTCTATGGCTACACCTTC,CASSEYPAFYGYTF
TRBJ2-3,-,TRBV6-5,-,TGTGCCAGCAGCCCGACCTTCGGCGGATCAGATACGCAGTATTTT,CASSPTFGGSDTQYF
TRBJ1-1,TRBD1,TRBV7-8,-,TGTGCCAGCAGCTTAGTGGACAGGGGGCTGGGTGAAGCTTTCTTT,CASSLVDRGLGEAFF
TRBJ1-2,-,TRBV11-2,-,TGTGCCAGCAGCTTCCCGAGGGTTCGGGGGCGCGAGAATGGCTACACCTTC,CASSFPRVRGRENGYTF
TRBJ2-3,TRBD1,TRBV7-9,-,TGTGCCAGCAGCTCCCGGGACAGGGGGCCAGATACGCAGTATTTT,CASSSRDRGPDTQYF
TRBJ2-4,-,TRBV24-1,-,TGTGCCACCAGTGATTTTTGGGATTACTTCCCTAGGTGGGCCAAAAACATTCAGTACTTC,CATSDFWDYFPRWAKNIQYF
TRBJ2-7,-,TRBV15,-,TGTGCCACCAGCAGAACCGGGATAAGCTCCTACGAGCAGTACTTC,CATSRTGISSYEQYF
TRBJ2-1,-,TRBV2,-,TGTGCCAGCAGTGACGGAGGCTCCTACAATGAGCAGTTCTTC,CASSDGGSYNEQFF
TRBJ2-3,TRBD2,TRBV9,-,TGTGCCAGCAGCATGACTAGCGGCATTACAGATACGCAGTATTTT,CASSMTSGITDTQYF
TRBJ2-3,-,TRBV28,-,TGTGCCAGCAGCAACACAACCCCCAGGGCCGCATGGGTCAGCACAGATACGCAGTATTTT,CASSNTTPRAAWVSTDTQYF
TRBJ1-1,-,TRBV19,-,TGTGCCAGTAGTATAAGCGGGTCCACTGAAGCTTTCTTT,CASSISGSTEAFF
TRBJ2-7,-,TRBV29-1,-,TGCAGCGTACAGGGCAACGAGCAGTACTTC,CSVQGNEQYF
TRBJ2-3,-,TRBV5-6,-,TGTGCCAGCAGCTCCGGCCGGCCATTCACAGATACGCAGTATTTT,CASSSGRPFTDTQYF
TRBJ1-5,-,TRBV6-6,-,TGTGCCAGCAGTTACGGCAGGGAAAGCAATCAGCCCCAGCATTTT,CASSYGRESNQPQHF
TRBJ1-4,-,TRBV18,-,TGTGCCAGCTCGCCGGGGGCCACAAGGAATGAAAAACTGTTTTTT,CASSPGATRNEKLFF
TRBJ2-7,-,TRBV28,-,TGTGCCAGCAGCGATTCCGACGAGCAGTACTTC,CASSDSDEQYF